Sequencing of this TCR beta chain was carried out in a study of blood T cell repertoires in COVID-19. Germline V gives CDR1 MNHEY, CDR2 SVGAGI. The CDR3 has 13 amino acids. Trimming stripped 6 bases from V and 3 bases from J, with 11 bases between. Generated by immunoSEQ multiplex PCR, the TCRdb table keeps only in-frame clones and is missing some. The profile shows some 300,000 clones, under 90% of them singletons. The source is a woman between 45 and 65 years old who had been exposed to COVID-19. The sequencing input was PBMCs or T cells enriched from blood (not recorded which). V is TRBV6-5 and J is TRBJ1-2; D gene unclear. Here the CDR3 reads CASRTGGHYGYTF. The CDR3 region has the DNA TGTGCCAGCAGGACGGGAGGTCACTATGGCTACACCTTC.